This is a list of T cell receptor beta chains from one sample in a study of beta chain features in type 1 diabetes. TCRdb's copy holds only in-frame clones and misses some; the assay was immunoSEQ multiplex PCR. The sample lists about 450,000 clones, around 10% seen once, with around 0.05% in the top ten. The specimen was naive CD4+ T cells from blood. These receptors came from a woman aged 18-29 years in good health. Both conserved end residues are part of each CDR3. The D gene is left open where the match is weak. The listing skips clone size in some rows; elsewhere it reads once, few, many or a size class.

TRBV7-2	TRBD1	few	TRBJ2-1	CASSVNRGDEQFF	TGTGCCAGCAGCGTAAACAGGGGCGATGAGCAGTTCTTC
TRBV30	-	-	TRBJ1-1	CAWSVSGTGTEAFF	TGTGCCTGGAGTGTGTCAGGTACAGGTACTGAAGCTTTCTTT
TRBV6-5	TRBD1	few	TRBJ2-3	CASSYSTGRGATQYF	TGTGCCAGCAGTTACTCGACAGGGCGAGGAGCTACGCAGTATTTT
TRBV23-1	-	many	TRBJ2-5	CASSHQGFGTQYF	TGCGCCAGCAGTCACCAGGGCTTCGGGACCCAGTACTTC
TRBV7-3	-	-	TRBJ1-2	CASSPTGINYGYTF	TGTGCCAGCAGCCCCACAGGGATTAACTATGGCTACACCTTC
TRBV20-1	-	few	TRBJ2-1	CSARELAEQFF	TGCAGTGCTAGAGAACTCGCAGAGCAGTTCTTC
TRBV4-3	TRBD2	few	TRBJ2-1	CASSQDWREDYNEQFF	TGCGCCAGCAGCCAAGATTGGCGGGAGGACTACAATGAGCAGTTCTTC
TRBV28	TRBD1	few	TRBJ2-1	CASSDRGNEQFF	TGTGCCAGCAGTGACAGGGGAAATGAGCAGTTCTTC
TRBV11-3	-	few	TRBJ2-3	CASSLELYYAADTQYF	TGTGCCAGCAGCTTAGAACTTTACTATGCCGCAGATACGCAGTATTTT
TRBV29-1	TRBD2	few	TRBJ2-7	CSVDFSGRSHEQYF	TGCAGCGTCGACTTTAGCGGGAGGAGCCACGAGCAGTACTTC
TRBV15	TRBD1	-	TRBJ1-2	CATSGRGLYGYTF	TGTGCCACCAGCGGCAGGGGGCTCTATGGCTACACCTTC
TRBV20-1	-	few	TRBJ1-1	CSGQGAPEAFF	TGCAGTGGGCAAGGGGCACCTGAAGCTTTCTTT
TRBV14	-	-	TRBJ2-1	CASSLRDWANEQFF	TGTGCCAGCAGCCTACGGGACTGGGCCAATGAGCAGTTCTTC
TRBV9	-	few	TRBJ1-2	CASSVAHYGYTF	TGTGCCAGCAGCGTAGCCCACTATGGCTACACCTTC
TRBV7-9	-	-	TRBJ2-1	CASRTGFGTRNSYNEQFF	TGTGCCAGCAGAACTGGATTCGGGACCCGAAACTCCTACAATGAGCAGTTCTTC
TRBV6-1	TRBD2	-	TRBJ2-3	CASSDQGGVTDTQYF	TGTGCCAGCAGTGACCAGGGAGGGGTAACAGATACGCAGTATTTT
TRBV4-3	-	few	TRBJ2-1	CASSQELYNEQFF	TGCGCCAGCAGCCAAGAACTGTACAATGAGCAGTTCTTC
TRBV20-1	-	-	TRBJ1-1	CSARDNPRAFF	TGCAGTGCTAGAGATAATCCCCGAGCTTTCTTT
TRBV5-6	-	-	TRBJ2-1	CASSPTPRGEQFF	TGTGCCAGCAGCCCTACCCCGCGCGGTGAGCAGTTCTTC
TRBV7-9	-	-	TRBJ2-3	CASSQVGGITDTQYF	TGTGCCAGCAGTCAAGTCGGTGGGATAACAGATACGCAGTATTTT
TRBV9	-	-	TRBJ1-3	CASSVVGLSGNTIYF	TGTGCCAGCAGCGTAGTTGGTCTCTCTGGAAACACCATATATTTT
TRBV7-3	TRBD1	-	TRBJ1-1	CASSPGQGRYAEAFF	TGTGCCAGCAGCCCGGGACAGGGAAGGTACGCTGAAGCTTTCTTT
TRBV9	TRBD1	-	TRBJ1-2	CASSLERDRYYGYTF	TGTGCCAGCAGCCTCGAGAGGGACAGGTACTATGGCTACACCTTC
TRBV14	TRBD2	many	TRBJ2-3	CASSQGLAGDTQYF	TGTGCCAGCAGCCAAGGACTAGCTGGGGATACGCAGTATTTT
TRBV15	-	-	TRBJ1-5	CATSRDLKGGQPQHF	TGTGCCACCAGCAGAGATCTTAAGGGAGGTCAGCCCCAGCATTTT
TRBV4-3	TRBD1	few	TRBJ2-5	CASSLTGRQETQYF	TGCGCCAGCAGTCTGACAGGGCGTCAAGAGACCCAGTACTTC
TRBV25-1	-	-	TRBJ1-3	CASSELLAGNTIYF	TGTGCCAGCAGTGAACTCCTTGCCGGAAACACCATATATTTT
TRBV9	TRBD1	few	TRBJ2-4	CASSTGQGLAKNIQYF	TGTGCCAGCAGCACTGGACAGGGGCTGGCCAAAAACATTCAGTACTTC
TRBV18	-	-	TRBJ2-1	CASSRYTNEQFF	TGTGCCAGCTCACGATACACGAATGAGCAGTTCTTC
TRBV7-2	-	-	TRBJ2-1	CASTFSQGYNEQFF	TGTGCCAGCACCTTCTCCCAGGGGTACAATGAGCAGTTCTTC
TRBV7-2	-	-	TRBJ2-1	CASSLVGLGEQFF	TGTGCCAGCAGCTTAGTAGGCCTAGGGGAGCAGTTCTTC
TRBV4-1	-	few	TRBJ2-3	CASSQGWAARDTDTQYF	TGCGCCAGCAGCCAAGGCTGGGCAGCTCGGGACACAGATACGCAGTATTTT
TRBV27	-	few	TRBJ2-6	CASSLVSGANVLTF	TGTGCCAGCAGTCTCGTATCTGGGGCCAACGTCCTGACTTTC
TRBV14	-	-	TRBJ1-4	CASSTLQDYEKLFF	TGTGCCAGCAGTACTCTACAGGATTATGAAAAACTGTTTTTT
TRBV18	-	few	TRBJ1-2	CASSPDRSGYTF	TGTGCCAGCTCACCCGACAGGTCTGGCTACACCTTC
TRBV5-6	-	few	TRBJ1-5	CASSLAGTGSNQPQHF	TGTGCCAGCAGCTTGGCAGGGACTGGGAGCAATCAGCCCCAGCATTTT
TRBV4-3	TRBD1	-	TRBJ2-5	CASSQGTGGKTQYF	TGCGCCAGCAGCCAAGGGACAGGGGGCAAGACCCAGTACTTC
TRBV18	-	-	TRBJ2-7	CASSEGLSYEQYF	TGTGCCAGCTCAGAAGGGCTCTCCTACGAGCAGTACTTC
TRBV30	-	-	TRBJ2-5	CASTRTGTFMYF	TGTGCCTCAACCCGAACCGGGACATTTATGTACTTC
TRBV18	-	few	TRBJ1-2	CASSPFGEDETF	TGTGCCAGCTCACCTTTCGGTGAGGACGAAACCTTC
TRBV7-2	-	-	TRBJ2-1	CASSLRRSTYNEQFF	TGTGCCAGCAGCTTAAGGCGGTCAACCTACAATGAGCAGTTCTTC
TRBV7-2	TRBD2	-	TRBJ2-5	CASSLVGLARFETQYF	TGTGCCAGCAGCTTAGTAGGACTAGCGAGGTTTGAGACCCAGTACTTC
TRBV21-1	-	few	TRBJ2-7	CASSSGPTIF	TGTGCCAGCAGTTCGGGACCGACAATCTTC
TRBV2	TRBD2	few	TRBJ2-1	CASSTSGRRYNEQFF	TGTGCCAGCAGTACTAGCGGGAGGCGTTACAATGAGCAGTTCTTC
TRBV7-9	TRBD1	few	TRBJ1-2	CASSSLRDRGYGYTF	TGTGCCAGCAGCTCCTTGCGGGACAGAGGCTATGGCTACACCTTC
TRBV4-1	-	-	TRBJ2-5	CASSQALPETQYF	TGCGCCAGCAGCCAAGCCCTGCCAGAGACCCAGTACTTC
TRBV18	TRBD2	-	TRBJ2-1	CASSPRGTSGGNEQFF	TGTGCCAGCTCACCACGCGGGACTAGCGGGGGCAATGAGCAGTTCTTC
TRBV4-3	-	-	TRBJ2-1	CASSQGFGLSSYNEQFF	TGCGCCAGCAGCCAAGGGTTCGGACTGAGCTCCTACAATGAGCAGTTCTTC
TRBV14	-	few	TRBJ2-5	CASSQDPGGYPTDF	TGTGCCAGCAGCCAAGATCCCGGGGGCTATCCCACCGACTTC
TRBV29-1	-	-	TRBJ1-1	CSVEDRGRGEAFF	TGCAGCGTTGAAGATAGAGGCAGGGGAGAAGCTTTCTTT
TRBV4-1	-	few	TRBJ1-2	CASSQDRGRNYGYTF	TGCGCCAGCAGCCAAGATCGAGGGCGGAACTATGGCTACACCTTC
TRBV2	-	-	TRBJ2-2	CASKVDTGELFF	TGTGCCAGCAAGGTGGACACCGGGGAGCTGTTTTTT
TRBV5-4	-	few	TRBJ2-3	CASSLSSSSTDTQYF	TGTGCCAGCAGCCTGAGCTCGTCTAGCACAGATACGCAGTATTTT